The TCR beta chain described here comes from a study of human T cells and chemical hapten exposure. Across the whole study: The use of 2% DPC on roughly 2 cm by roughly 2 cm of upper inner arm skin constituted sensitization. Study-wide points: Donors were affected by alopecia, so their immune reaction might vary from that of healthy individuals. PT1 expanded TCR counts and patch test score were linked, and their correlation was positive.

Single cDNA molecules in the library carried unique molecular identifiers attached during preparation. TCRdb passed the RACE reads through MiXCR, listing each CDR3 protein once. This sample has around 260,000 distinct CDR3 sequences; 7% to 10% occur once, and the top ten carry approximately 2.3%. Time point defined: pre-sensitization, week 0. Treatment specified: therapeutic diphenylcyclopropenone sensitization with weekly scalp DPC. Of note for this clonotype: Its antigen is still unknown.

The CDR3 is 14 amino acids. Germline V CDR1 and CDR2: DFQATT, SNEGSKA (reference sequence). Trimming cost V 3 bases and J 0 bases; bases outside gene matches: 2. The J gene is TRBJ2-1, the V gene TRBV20-1, with 7 bases aligning to TRBD2. This specimen consisted of whole blood, obtained in connection with sensitization to the hapten diphenylcyclopropenone (DPC). This clonotype originated in a woman aged 40 to 50 with alopecia areata. Some clones in this sample may be carry-over from other donors' samples. The CDR3 DNA follows: TGCAGTGCTAGCGGGAGGAGCTCCTACAATGAGCAGTTCTTC. It specifies CSASGRSSYNEQFF.